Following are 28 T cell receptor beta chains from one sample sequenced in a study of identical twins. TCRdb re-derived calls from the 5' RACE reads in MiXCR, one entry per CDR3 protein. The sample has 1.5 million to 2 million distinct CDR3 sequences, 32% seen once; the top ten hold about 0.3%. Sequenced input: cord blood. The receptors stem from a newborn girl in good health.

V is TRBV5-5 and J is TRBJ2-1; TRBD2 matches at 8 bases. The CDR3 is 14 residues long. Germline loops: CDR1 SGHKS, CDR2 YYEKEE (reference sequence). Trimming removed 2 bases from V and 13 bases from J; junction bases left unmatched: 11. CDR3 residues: CASSFSGRQETQFF. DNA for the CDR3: TGTGCCAGCAGCTTCAGCGGGAGACAGGAGACCCAGTTCTTC.

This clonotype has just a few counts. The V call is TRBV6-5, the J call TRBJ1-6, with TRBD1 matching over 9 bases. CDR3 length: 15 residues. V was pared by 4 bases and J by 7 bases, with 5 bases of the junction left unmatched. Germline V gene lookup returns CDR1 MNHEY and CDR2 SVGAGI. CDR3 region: CASSFYRGPNSPLHF. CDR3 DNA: TGTGCCAGCAGTTTCTACAGGGGGCCAAATTCACCCCTCCACTTT.

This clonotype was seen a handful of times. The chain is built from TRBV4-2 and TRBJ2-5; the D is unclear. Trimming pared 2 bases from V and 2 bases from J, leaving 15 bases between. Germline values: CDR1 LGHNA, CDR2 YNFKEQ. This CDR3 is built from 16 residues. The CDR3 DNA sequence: TGTGCCAGCAGCCAAAGCCCTCGGGCAGAACAAGAGACCCAGTACTTC. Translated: CASSQSPRAEQETQYF.

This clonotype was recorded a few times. CDR3 DNA sequence: TGTGCCAGCAGTGGGGACCTTCCCGATGAGCAGTTCTTC. It translates to CASSGDLPDEQFF. The chain recombines TRBV6-1 with TRBJ2-1; D is possibly TRBD1 or TRBD2 (5 bases each). Germline assignment: CDR1 MNHNS and CDR2 SASEGT. Trimming pared 4 bases from V and 8 bases from J, leaving 12 bases between. The CDR3 spans 13 residues.

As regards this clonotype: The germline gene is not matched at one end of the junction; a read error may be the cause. As DNA, the CDR3 is TGTGCCAGCAGCCAAGTCCAGGGGCGGGATTCACCTCTCCACTTT. Its translation: CASSQVQGRDSPLHF. The chain couples TRBV4-2 to TRBJ1-6, with D maybe TRBD1 (6 bases). Looked up from germline, CDR1 is LGHNA and CDR2 is YNFKEQ. The CDR3 has 15 residues.

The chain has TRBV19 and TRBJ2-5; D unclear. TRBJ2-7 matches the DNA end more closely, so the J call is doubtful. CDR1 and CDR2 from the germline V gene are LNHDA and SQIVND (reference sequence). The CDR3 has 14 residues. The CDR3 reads CASSISGDPYEQYF. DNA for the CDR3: TGTGCCAGTAGTATCTCTGGCGACCCCTACGAGCAGTACTTC.

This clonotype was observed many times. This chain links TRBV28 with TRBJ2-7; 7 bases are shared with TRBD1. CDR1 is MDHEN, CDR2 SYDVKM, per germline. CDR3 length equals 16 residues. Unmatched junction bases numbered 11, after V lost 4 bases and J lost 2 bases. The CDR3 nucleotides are TGTGCCAGCAGTTCGCCCGATTCGGACAGGACCTACGAGCAGTACTTC. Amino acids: CASSSPDSDRTYEQYF.

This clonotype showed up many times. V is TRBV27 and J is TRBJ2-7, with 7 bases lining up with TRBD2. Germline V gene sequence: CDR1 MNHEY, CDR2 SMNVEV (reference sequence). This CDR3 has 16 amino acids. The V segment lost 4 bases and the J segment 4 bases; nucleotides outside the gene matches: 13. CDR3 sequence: CASSSDKGLPIYEQYF. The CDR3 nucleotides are TGTGCCAGCAGTTCCGATAAGGGACTACCGATATACGAGCAGTACTTC.

CDR3 amino acids: CASRPRPGPGEKLFF. In DNA form, the CDR3 reads TGTGCCAGCAGGCCAAGACCAGGTCCGGGTGAAAAACTGTTTTTT. The V and J genes are TRBV6-1 and TRBJ1-4; D is ambiguous. This CDR3 region has 15 residues. V was pared by 6 bases and J by 7 bases, with 18 bases between. Germline loops: CDR1 MNHNS, CDR2 SASEGT.

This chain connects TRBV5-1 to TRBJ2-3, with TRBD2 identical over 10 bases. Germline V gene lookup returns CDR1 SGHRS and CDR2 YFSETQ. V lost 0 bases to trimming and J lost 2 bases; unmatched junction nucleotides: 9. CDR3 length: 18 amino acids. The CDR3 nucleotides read TGCGCCAGCAGCTTGGCGGTTAGCGGGGGGATCTCCACAGATACGCAGTATTTT. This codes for CASSLAVSGGISTDTQYF.

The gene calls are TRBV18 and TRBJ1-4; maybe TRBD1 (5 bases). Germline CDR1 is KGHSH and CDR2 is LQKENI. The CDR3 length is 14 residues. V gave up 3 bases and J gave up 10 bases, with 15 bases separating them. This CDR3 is CASSPGTGHLKLFF. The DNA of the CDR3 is TGTGCCAGCTCACCCGGGACGGGGCATCTAAAACTGTTTTTT.

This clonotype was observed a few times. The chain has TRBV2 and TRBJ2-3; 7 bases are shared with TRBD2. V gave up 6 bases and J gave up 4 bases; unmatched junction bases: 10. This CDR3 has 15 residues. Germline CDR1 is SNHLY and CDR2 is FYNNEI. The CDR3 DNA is TGTGCCAGCAGCCGACTAGCCTATCGGGCAGATACGCAGTATTTT. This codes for CASSRLAYRADTQYF.

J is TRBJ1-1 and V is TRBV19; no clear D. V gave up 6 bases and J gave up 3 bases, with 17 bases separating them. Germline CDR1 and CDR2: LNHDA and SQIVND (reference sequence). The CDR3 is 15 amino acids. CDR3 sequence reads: CASSPRPGGYTEAFF. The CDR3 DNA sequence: TGTGCCAGTAGCCCTCGCCCGGGAGGGTACACTGAAGCTTTCTTT.

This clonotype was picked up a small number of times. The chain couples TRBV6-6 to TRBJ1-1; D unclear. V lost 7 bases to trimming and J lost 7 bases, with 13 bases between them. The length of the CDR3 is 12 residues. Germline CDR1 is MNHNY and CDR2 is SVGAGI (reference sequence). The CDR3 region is CASNRGGSEAFF. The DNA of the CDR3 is TGTGCCAGCAATCGGGGTGGGAGTGAAGCTTTCTTT.

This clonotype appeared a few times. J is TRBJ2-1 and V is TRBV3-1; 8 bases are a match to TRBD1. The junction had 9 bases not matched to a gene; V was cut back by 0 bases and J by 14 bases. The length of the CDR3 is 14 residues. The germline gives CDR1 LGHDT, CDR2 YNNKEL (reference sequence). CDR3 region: CASSQDRTGSEEFF. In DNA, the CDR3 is TGTGCCAGCAGCCAAGATCGGACAGGGTCCGAGGAGTTCTTC.

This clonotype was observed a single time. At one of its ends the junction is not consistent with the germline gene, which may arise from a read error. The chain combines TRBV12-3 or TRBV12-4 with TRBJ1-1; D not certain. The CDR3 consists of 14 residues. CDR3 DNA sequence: TGTGCCGGCAGTTTCTCGTACCTGAACACTGAAGCTTTCTTT. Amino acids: CAGSFSYLNTEAFF.

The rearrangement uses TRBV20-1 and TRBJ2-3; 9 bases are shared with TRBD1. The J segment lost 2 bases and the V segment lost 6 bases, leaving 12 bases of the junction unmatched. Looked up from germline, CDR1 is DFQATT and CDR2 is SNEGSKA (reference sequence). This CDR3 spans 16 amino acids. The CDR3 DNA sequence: TGCAGTGCCACCTCAGTGGGACAGGGTAACACAGATACGCAGTATTTT. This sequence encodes CSATSVGQGNTDTQYF.

The CDR3 DNA reads as TGTGCCACCAGCAGAGGGTTTCACACAGATACGCAGTATTTT. It specifies CATSRGFHTDTQYF. The genes are TRBV15 and TRBJ2-3; D unclear. Germline CDR1 LNHNV, CDR2 YYDKDF (reference sequence). CDR3 size: 14 residues. The V end was cut by 1 base, the J end by 2 bases, with 7 bases between.

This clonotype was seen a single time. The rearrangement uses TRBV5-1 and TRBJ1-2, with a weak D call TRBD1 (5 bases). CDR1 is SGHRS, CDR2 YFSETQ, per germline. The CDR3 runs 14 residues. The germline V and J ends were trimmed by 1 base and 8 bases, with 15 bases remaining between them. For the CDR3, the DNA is TGCGCCAGCAGCTTGTGGGTCAGGGCCCGCGGCTACACCTTC. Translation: CASSLWVRARGYTF.

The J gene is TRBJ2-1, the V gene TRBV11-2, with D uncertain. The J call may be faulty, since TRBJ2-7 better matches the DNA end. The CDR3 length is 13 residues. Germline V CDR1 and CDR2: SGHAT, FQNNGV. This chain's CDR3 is CASSINSYNEQYF. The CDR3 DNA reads TGTGCCAGCAGTATCAACTCCTACAATGAGCAGTACTTC.

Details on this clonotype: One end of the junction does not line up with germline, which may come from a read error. The CDR3 loop is CASNHRVWGRRSPPHF. CDR3 sequence (DNA): TGTGCCAGCAATCATAGGGTCTGGGGACGGCGTTCACCCCCCCACTTT. This chain links TRBV12-3 or TRBV12-4 with TRBJ1-6; perhaps TRBD1 as D (5 bases). CDR3 size: 16 residues.

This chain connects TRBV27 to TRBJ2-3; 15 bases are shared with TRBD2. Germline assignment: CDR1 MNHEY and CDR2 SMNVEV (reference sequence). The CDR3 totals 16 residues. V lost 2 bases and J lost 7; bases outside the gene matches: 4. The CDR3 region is CASSLRGTSGRNTQYF. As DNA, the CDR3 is TGTGCCAGCAGTTTAAGGGGGACTAGCGGGAGGAATACGCAGTATTTT.

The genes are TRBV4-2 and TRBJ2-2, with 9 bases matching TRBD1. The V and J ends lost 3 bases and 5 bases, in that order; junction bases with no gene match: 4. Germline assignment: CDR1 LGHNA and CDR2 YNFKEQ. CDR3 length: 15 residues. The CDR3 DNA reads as TGTGCCAGCAGCCAGGGACAGGGTCAAACCGGGGAGCTGTTTTTT. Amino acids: CASSQGQGQTGELFF.

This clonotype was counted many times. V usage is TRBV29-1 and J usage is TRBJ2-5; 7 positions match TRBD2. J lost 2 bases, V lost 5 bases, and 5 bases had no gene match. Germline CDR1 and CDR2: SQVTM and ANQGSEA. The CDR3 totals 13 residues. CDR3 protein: CSVQRGRQETQYF. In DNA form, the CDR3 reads TGCAGCGTTCAGCGGGGCCGACAAGAGACCCAGTACTTC.

The CDR3 spells CSASRDVRPRNSPLHF. The CDR3 DNA sequence: TGCAGTGCTAGTCGGGACGTAAGGCCCCGAAATTCACCCCTCCACTTT. V gene TRBV20-1 combines with J gene TRBJ1-6; TRBD1 is a possible D gene (5 bases). The CDR3 has 16 amino acids. V dropped 3 bases and J dropped 7 bases, with 19 bases sitting between them. Germline lookup yields CDR1 DFQATT and CDR2 SNEGSKA (reference sequence).

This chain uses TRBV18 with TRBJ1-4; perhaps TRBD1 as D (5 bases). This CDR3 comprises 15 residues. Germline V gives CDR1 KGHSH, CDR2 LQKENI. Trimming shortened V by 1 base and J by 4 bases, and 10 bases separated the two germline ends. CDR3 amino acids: CASSPQGRHNEKLFF. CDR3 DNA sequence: TGTGCCAGCTCACCACAGGGGCGACATAATGAAAAACTGTTTTTT.

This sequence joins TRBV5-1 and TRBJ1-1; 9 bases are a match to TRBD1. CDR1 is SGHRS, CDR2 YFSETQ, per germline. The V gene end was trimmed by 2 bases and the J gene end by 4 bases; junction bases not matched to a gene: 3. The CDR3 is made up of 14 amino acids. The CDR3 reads CASSFLQGATEAFF. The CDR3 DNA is TGCGCCAGCAGCTTCCTACAGGGGGCCACTGAAGCTTTCTTT.

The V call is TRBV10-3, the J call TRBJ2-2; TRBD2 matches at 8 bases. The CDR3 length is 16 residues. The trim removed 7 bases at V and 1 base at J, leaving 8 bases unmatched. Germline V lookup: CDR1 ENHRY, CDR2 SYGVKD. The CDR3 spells CAITLTGGVNTGELFF. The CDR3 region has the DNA TGTGCCATCACACTCACCGGGGGGGTGAACACCGGGGAGCTGTTTTTT.